Listed below are T cell receptor beta chains from one sample, sequenced in a study of cytomegalovirus exposure and HLA in healthy donors. Libraries were prepared by immunoSEQ multiplex PCR; TCRdb keeps only in-frame clonotypes and omits some of them. The sample records around 200,000 clones, 82% being singletons. What was sequenced was PBMCs. These receptors all stem from a man between 35 and 55 years old in good health and CMV-seropositive. CDR3s include the opening cysteine and the closing phenylalanine or tryptophan. The D gene is left open where the match is weak. Only some rows state a clone size, as once, few, many or a class for expanded clones.

>TRBV7-8|-|TRBJ1-1|-
CASSPRVNTEAFF
TGTGCCAGCAGCCCGAGAGTCAACACTGAAGCTTTCTTT
>TRBV5-1|-|TRBJ2-1|-
CASSFGDLRGTYNEQFF
TGCGCCAGCAGCTTCGGGGACCTCCGGGGGACCTACAATGAGCAGTTCTTC
>TRBV18|-|TRBJ2-3|-
CASSRSTDTQYF
TGTGCCAGCTCCAGGTCCACAGATACGCAGTATTTT
>TRBV29-1|-|TRBJ2-2|-
CSVGRAGAPTGELFF
TGCAGCGTTGGTCGTGCTGGGGCACCCACCGGGGAGCTGTTTTTT
>TRBV7-9|TRBD1|TRBJ1-1|-
CASSVGQGMNTEAFF
TGTGCCAGCAGCGTAGGACAGGGGATGAACACTGAAGCTTTCTTT
>TRBV6-6|-|TRBJ1-2|-
CASSYSSQGFYGYTF
TGTGCCAGCAGTTACTCGAGTCAGGGGTTCTATGGCTACACCTTC
>TRBV29-1|-|TRBJ2-1|once
CSVEGVSSGLEQFF
TGCAGCGTTGAAGGGGTGAGTAGCGGTCTTGAGCAGTTCTTC
>TRBV19|-|TRBJ1-2|-
CASNPRGENYGYTF
TGTGCCAGTAACCCCCGGGGGGAAAACTATGGCTACACCTTC
>TRBV10-1|-|TRBJ2-7|-
CASRGVGTEQYF
TGCGCCAGCAGAGGGGTGGGAACCGAGCAGTACTTC
>TRBV5-4|TRBD2|TRBJ2-3|once
CASSFSGRGTDTQYF
TGTGCCAGCAGCTTTAGCGGGAGGGGGACAGATACGCAGTATTTT
>TRBV9|-|TRBJ1-5|-
CASSFGGQPQHF
TGTGCCAGCAGCTTCGGAGGCCAGCCCCAGCATTTT
>TRBV4-1|TRBD2|TRBJ2-1|-
CASSQDPLAGYNEQFF
TGTGCCAGCAGCCAAGATCCCCTAGCGGGATACAATGAGCAGTTCTTC
>TRBV19|-|TRBJ2-7|-
CASSIQGFSYEQYF
TGTGCCAGTAGTATTCAGGGGTTCTCCTACGAGCAGTACTTC
>TRBV10-1|-|TRBJ2-1|-
CASSESPGAPYNEQFF
TGCGCCAGCAGTGAGTCCCCAGGGGCCCCCTACAATGAGCAGTTCTTC
>TRBV9|TRBD2|TRBJ2-1|-
CASSVEGGRGNEQFF
TGTGCCAGCAGCGTAGAGGGAGGGCGGGGCAATGAGCAGTTCTTC
>TRBV5-1|TRBD1|TRBJ2-5|-
CASSNLGQNQETQYF
TGCGCCAGCAGCAACCTGGGACAGAACCAAGAGACCCAGTACTTC
>TRBV5-1|-|TRBJ2-6|-
CASSSRGQGSGANVLTF
TGCGCCAGCAGCTCCCGAGGACAAGGCTCTGGGGCCAACGTCCTGACTTTC
>TRBV7-3|-|TRBJ1-1|-
CASSFYRDTEAFF
TGTGCCAGCAGCTTCTACAGGGACACTGAAGCTTTCTTT
>TRBV12-5|TRBD1|TRBJ2-7|once
CASGLPPGTGMSEQYF
TGTGCTAGTGGTTTGCCCCCCGGGACAGGGATGTCCGAGCAGTACTTC
>TRBV6-5|TRBD2|TRBJ2-7|-
CASSSASSGSYEQYF
TGTGCCAGCAGTTCCGCTTCCAGCGGGAGCTACGAGCAGTACTTC
>TRBV7-9|-|TRBJ2-2|-
CASSLAEGTGELFF
TGTGCCAGCAGCTTAGCGGAGGGTACCGGGGAGCTGTTTTTT
>TRBV2|-|TRBJ1-4|-
CAAGRVQGSEKLFF
TGTGCCGCAGGCCGGGTCCAAGGGAGTGAAAAACTGTTTTTT
>TRBV30|-|TRBJ2-3|-
CAWRVGLLSDTQYF
TGTGCCTGGAGAGTTGGACTGCTTTCTGATACGCAGTATTTT
>TRBV4-1|TRBD1|TRBJ1-1|-
CASSPPGTGGMNTEAFF
TGCGCCAGCAGCCCTCCCGGGACAGGGGGTATGAACACTGAAGCTTTCTTT
>TRBV6-4|TRBD2|TRBJ2-1|few
CASSDSVLGGSSYNEQFF
TGTGCCAGCAGTGACTCAGTTCTCGGGGGGAGCTCCTACAATGAGCAGTTCTTC
>TRBV5-6|-|TRBJ2-7|-
CASSVGRVYEQYF
TGTGCCAGCAGCGTGGGACGGGTATACGAGCAGTACTTC
>TRBV11-3|TRBD2|TRBJ2-5|-
CASSPGTSGRGIQETQYF
TGTGCCAGCAGCCCGGGGACTAGCGGGAGGGGTATCCAAGAGACCCAGTACTTC
>TRBV6-6|TRBD2|TRBJ2-5|-
CASSYHLAGDGETQYF
TGTGCCAGCAGTTACCATTTAGCGGGAGACGGGGAGACCCAGTACTTC
>TRBV7-9|-|TRBJ1-2|-
CASSSIGGTYGYTF
TGTGCCAGCAGCTCCATCGGGGGGACCTATGGCTACACCTTC